This T cell receptor (beta chain) stems from a study of T-cell reconstitution after alpha-beta-depleted transplantation in children. General observations from the study: Recipient T cells and thymic progenitors that survived gave rise to the high TCRbeta diversity observed at day 60 in some patients. The study reportedly traced alpha-beta T cells about two months after transplant to several hundred expanded graft clones. T cells produced anew were the main source of T-cell counts and diversity one year after transplant.

This clonotype was found a few times. What it recognizes is unknown. Germline and junction disagree at one end, which may indicate a read error. Unique molecular identifiers were incorporated when the TCRbeta library was constructed. MiXCR was run by TCRdb on the PCR reads, yielding one entry per CDR3 protein. The profile covers about 290,000 distinct CDR3 sequences, with approximately 7.3% appearing a single time and over 7.5% taken by the ten largest. Looked up from germline, CDR1 is SSHAT and CDR2 is FNYEAQ (reference sequence). The CDR3 runs to 14 residues. The V and J genes are TRBV7-7 and TRBJ2-1; 8 nucleotides agree with TRBD1. The sample in question was peripheral blood, obtained 360 days after TCRalphabeta/CD19-depleted stem cell transplant. The origin of this receptor is a female patient aged 2 to 10 who had a stem cell transplant for Fanconi anemia, so the T cells may come from the graft donor. The CDR3, as DNA: TGTGCTAGCAGCCCTCGGACAGGGTCCGATGAGCAGTTCTTC. Protein: CASSPRTGSDEQFF.